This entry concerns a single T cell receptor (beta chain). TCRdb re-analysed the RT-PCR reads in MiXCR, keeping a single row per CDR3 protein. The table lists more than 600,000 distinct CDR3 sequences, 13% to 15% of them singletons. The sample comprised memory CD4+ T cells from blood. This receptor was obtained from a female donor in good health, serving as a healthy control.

CDR3 region: CSVQGQGDTEAFF. In nucleotides, the CDR3 is TGCAGCGTTCAGGGACAGGGGGACACTGAAGCTTTCTTT. This chain connects TRBV29-1 to TRBJ1-1, with TRBD1 identical over 11 bases. The CDR3 extends over 13 amino acids. The germline CDR1 and CDR2 sequences are SQVTM and ANQGSEA. V lost 5 bases and J lost 3; bases outside the gene matches: 2.